These 22 T cell receptor beta chains were sequenced from one sample in a study of cytomegalovirus exposure and HLA in healthy donors. 60 Vbeta and 13 Jbeta primers were used in PCR. Sequencing was performed with immunoSEQ multiplex PCR; in TCRdb, only in-frame clones are kept and a portion is missing. The sample includes 100,000 to 140,000 clones, around 78% of them seen just once. Material for sequencing was PBMCs. Source of these receptors: a young man in good health and CMV-seronegative.

The sample holds one count of this clone. The sample has other DNA sequences that encode this CDR3 too. CDR3 loop: CASSLGLSYEQYF. CDR3 in DNA: TGTGCCAGCAGCCTGGGACTATCCTACGAGCAGTACTTC. This chain links TRBV28 with TRBJ2-7, with 7 bases that match TRBD2. The CDR3 totals 13 residues. Germline lookup yields CDR1 MDHEN and CDR2 SYDVKM. Trimming cost V 6 bases and J 1 base; bases outside gene matches: 3.

V and J are TRBV5-1 and TRBJ2-1; 13 nucleotides line up with TRBD2. Unmatched junction bases numbered 1, after V lost 5 bases and J lost 2 bases. Germline loops: CDR1 SGHRS, CDR2 YFSETQ. The CDR3 covers 15 residues. In DNA form, the CDR3 reads TGCGCCAGCAGAGGGACTAGCGGGGCCTACAATGAGCAGTTCTTC. Protein: CASRGTSGAYNEQFF.

About this clone itself: This likely comes from a read error, as the CDR3 has no conserved phenylalanine or tryptophan at its end. This chain links TRBV11-2 with TRBJ2-7; 10 bases align to TRBD2. V lost 6 bases and J lost 3; bases outside the gene matches: 5. The CDR3 consists of 14 residues. Per germline, CDR1 SGHAT and CDR2 FQNNGV. The CDR3 reads CASSPGLAVYEQYL. The DNA for the CDR3 is TGTGCCAGCAGTCCCGGACTAGCGGTCTACGAGCAGTACCTC.

This chain joins TRBV19 and TRBJ2-1; 7 bases align to TRBD2. With V trimmed by 2 bases and J by 4 bases, 8 bases remained unmatched. The CDR3 length is 16 residues. The germline gives CDR1 LNHDA, CDR2 SQIVND (reference sequence). CDR3 loop: CASSISTSWYYNEQFF. The CDR3 DNA sequence: TGTGCCAGTAGTATATCGACTAGCTGGTATTACAATGAGCAGTTCTTC.

This sequence joins TRBV10-3 and TRBJ2-2; TRBD2 aligns across 11 bases. CDR3 length: 15 amino acids. J gave up 4 bases and V 8 bases, and 6 bases lay outside the gene matches. From germline, CDR1 is ENHRY and CDR2 SYGVKD. CDR3 in amino acids: CAIGTSGPATGELFF. In DNA form, the CDR3 reads TGTGCCATCGGGACTAGCGGACCTGCCACCGGGGAGCTGTTTTTT.

V usage is TRBV7-9 and J usage is TRBJ2-2; possibly TRBD1 for D (7 bases). This CDR3 comprises 18 residues. Germline CDR1 reads SEHNR; CDR2 reads FQNEAQ (reference sequence). The V and J ends lost 3 bases and 1 base respectively, with 18 bases between them. CDR3 amino acids: CASSFPQRQGGNTGELFF. For the CDR3, the DNA is TGTGCCAGCAGCTTCCCTCAAAGACAGGGAGGGAACACCGGGGAGCTGTTTTTT. Using reference TRBV7-9 and TRBJ2-2 for the parts outside the CDR3, the full variable domain is DTGVSQNPRHKITKRGQNVTFRCDPISEHNRLYWYRQTLGQGPEFLTYFQNEAQLEKSRLLSDRFSAERPKGSFSTLEIQRTEQGDSAMYLCASSFPQRQGGNTGELFFGEGSRLTVL.

The gene calls are TRBV7-3 and TRBJ1-1; tentative D call: TRBD1 (6 bases). Looked up from germline, CDR1 is SGHTA and CDR2 is FQGTGA. V was shortened by 4 bases and J by 3 bases, with 18 bases between the two germline ends. The CDR3 has 16 amino acids. The CDR3 protein is CASSSGTRERDTEAFF. CDR3 nucleotides: TGTGCCAGCAGCTCCGGGACACGAGAAAGGGACACTGAAGCTTTCTTT.

The CDR3 DNA follows: TGTGCCAGCAGCCGGTCCAATGCGGGAGGCGGTAGGGAGACCCAGTACTTC. This codes for CASSRSNAGGGRETQYF. The V gene is TRBV2, the J gene TRBJ2-5; the match to TRBD2 covers 8 bases. The germline gives CDR1 SNHLY, CDR2 FYNNEI. The CDR3 loop spans 17 amino acids. V was pared by 6 bases and J by 5 bases, with 17 bases of the junction left unmatched.

This chain uses TRBV5-4 with TRBJ2-5; the match to TRBD2 covers 14 bases. This CDR3 region has 17 residues. The junction had 6 bases not matched to a gene; V was cut back by 4 bases and J by 1 base. Germline V gene lookup returns CDR1 SGHNT and CDR2 YYREEE (reference sequence). Written as DNA, the CDR3 is TGTGCCAGCAGCGACCGACTAGCGGGAGGGTTCCAAGAGACCCAGTACTTC. Its translation is CASSDRLAGGFQETQYF.

This chain joins TRBV5-6 and TRBJ1-5; D perhaps matches TRBD1 (6 bases). Trimming removed 0 bases at V and 3 bases at J, with 10 bases between. CDR3 length: 15 residues. Germline CDR1 is SGHDT and CDR2 is YYEEEE. Here the CDR3 reads CASSLVDSPNQPQHF. CDR3 nucleotides: TGTGCCAGCAGCTTGGTGGACAGCCCCAATCAGCCCCAGCATTTT.

This chain joins TRBV7-3 and TRBJ2-1, with TRBD1 matching over 8 bases. Germline-derived CDR1 and CDR2 are SGHTA and FQGTGA. The CDR3 length is 15 residues. With 2 bases clipped from V and 2 bases from J, the junction kept 2 bases outside the gene matches. The CDR3 DNA follows: TGTGCCAGCAGCTTAGACAGGGGCCCCTACAATGAGCAGTTCTTC. Encoded protein: CASSLDRGPYNEQFF.

The CDR3 spells CASSLGGRQWLRWETQYF. DNA for the CDR3: TGTGCCAGCAGCTTGGGCGGCCGACAGTGGCTTAGGTGGGAGACCCAGTACTTC. The chain employs TRBV5-6 and TRBJ2-5; tentatively, D is TRBD1 (5 bases). The germline V and J ends were trimmed by 0 bases and 5 bases, with 23 bases remaining between them. The CDR3 is made up of 18 amino acids. Germline CDR1 SGHDT, CDR2 YYEEEE. Full variable domain (outside the CDR3, taken from reference TRBV5-6 and TRBJ2-5): DAGVTQSPTHLIKTRGQQVTLRCSPKSGHDTVSWYQQALGQGPQFIFQYYEEEERQRGNFPDRFSGHQFPNYSSELNVNALLLGDSALYLCASSLGGRQWLRWETQYFGPGTRLLVL.

This clone appeared many times. The chain is built from TRBV4-1 and TRBJ2-3; D remains ambiguous. Between the trimmed V and J ends, which lost 1 base and 0 bases, there was a span of 14 bases. CDR1 MGHRA and CDR2 YSYEKL come from the germline V gene. This CDR3 region has 17 residues. CDR3 loop: CASSQVGGQLSTDTQYF. Written as DNA, the CDR3 is TGCGCCAGCAGCCAAGTTGGCGGCCAGTTAAGCACAGATACGCAGTATTTT.

This chain joins TRBV2 and TRBJ1-5; 9 bases agree with TRBD1. CDR3 length: 17 amino acids. Trimming cost V 6 bases and J 0 bases; bases outside gene matches: 9. Germline lookup yields CDR1 SNHLY and CDR2 FYNNEI. This CDR3 is CASRPTGGTYSNQPQHF. The CDR3 DNA reads as TGTGCCAGCAGACCTACAGGGGGCACTTATAGCAATCAGCCCCAGCATTTT.

V is TRBV29-1 and J is TRBJ2-7; 13 nucleotides align to TRBD2. Germline values: CDR1 SQVTM, CDR2 ANQGSEA. The CDR3 spans 16 residues. The trim removed 4 bases at V and 6 bases at J, leaving 12 bases unmatched. CDR3 in DNA: TGCAGCGTTGGACGGACTAGCGGGGGACCGTGGGGCGAGCAGTACTTC. Its translation is CSVGRTSGGPWGEQYF.

In its sample, this clone is medium-sized. The gene calls are TRBV6-5 and TRBJ1-1; D gene uncertain. CDR3 length: 13 amino acids. CDR1 and CDR2 (germline): MNHEY, SVGAGI. Trimming stripped 5 bases from V and 6 bases from J, with 13 bases between. CDR3 amino acids: CASSPLAAAEAFF. For the CDR3, the DNA is TGTGCCAGCAGTCCACTAGCTGCGGCTGAAGCTTTCTTT.

This clone showed up just once. The CDR3 loop is CASSQGDFSIYEQYF. In nucleotides, the CDR3 is TGTGCCAGCAGCCAAGGGGACTTTAGTATCTACGAGCAGTACTTC. The chain carries TRBV14 and TRBJ2-7; D is perhaps TRBD2 (6 bases). Germline V gene lookup returns CDR1 SGHDN and CDR2 FVKESK. Trimming pared 1 base from V and 3 bases from J, leaving 13 bases between. The CDR3 runs 15 residues.

This clone came up once. The chain has TRBV27 and TRBJ2-1, with a weak D call TRBD2 (5 bases). The CDR3 spans 20 residues. Trimming removed 3 bases at V and 0 bases at J, with 24 bases between. Germline values: CDR1 MNHEY, CDR2 SMNVEV (reference sequence). CDR3 in amino acids: CASSFRRATREGFSYNEQFF. The CDR3 nucleotides are TGTGCCAGCAGTTTTCGAAGAGCGACTCGCGAGGGTTTCTCCTACAATGAGCAGTTCTTC.

V is TRBV19 and J is TRBJ2-5; TRBD2 agrees at 7 bases. Germline V gene data show CDR1 as LNHDA and CDR2 as SQIVND (reference sequence). V trimming: 1 base; J trimming: 5 bases; junction bases outside the gene matches: 7. This CDR3 comprises 15 residues. The CDR3 nucleotides read TGTGCCAGTAGTATAGGGGAGACTAGCTTGGAGACCCAGTACTTC. It yields the protein CASSIGETSLETQYF.

This chain links TRBV5-1 with TRBJ2-5, with a possible D match to TRBD2 (6 bases). The V gene lost 4 bases and the J gene lost 5 bases, with 18 bases spanning the gap. Germline loops: CDR1 SGHRS, CDR2 YFSETQ. CDR3 length equals 15 residues. CDR3 nucleotides: TGCGCCAGCAGCACCGAACCCCAGGAGGGGGAGACCCAGTACTTC. Its protein product is CASSTEPQEGETQYF.

The V call is TRBV18, the J call TRBJ1-1, with D perhaps matching TRBD1 (6 bases). Trimming removed 6 bases at V and 6 bases at J, with 14 bases between. The CDR3 is made up of 13 amino acids. Germline-derived CDR1 and CDR2 are KGHSH and LQKENI. The CDR3 DNA sequence: TGTGCCAGCTCTTCACAGGGCTGGGCTGAAGCTTTCTTT. Translation: CASSSQGWAEAFF. Full variable domain (remainder filled in from reference TRBV18 and TRBJ1-1): NAGVMQNPRHLVRRRGQEARLRCSPMKGHSHVYWYRQLPEEGLKFMVYLQKENIIDESGMPKERFSAEFPKEGPSILRIQQVVRGDSAAYFCASSSQGWAEAFFGQGTRLTVV.

The chain is built from TRBV27 and TRBJ2-5; D possibly corresponds to TRBD1 (6 bases). Germline values: CDR1 MNHEY, CDR2 SMNVEV (reference sequence). Trimming took 0 bases from V and 0 from J, leaving 8 bases between them. This CDR3 region has 15 residues. CDR3 nucleotide sequence: TGTGCCAGCAGTTTATCTACAGGGTACCAAGAGACCCAGTACTTC. Protein sequence: CASSLSTGYQETQYF.